This T cell receptor (beta chain) was documented in a study of T cells in Graves' hyperthyroidism and ophthalmopathy. Study-level results: Most expanded thyroid clonotypes above 0.001 recurred in blood.

From RNA transcripts, TCR beta CDR3 regions were amplified. The TCR CDR3 was amplified in a first-round RT-PCR using the HTBI primer set. Each CDR3 protein is one row after TCRdb ran MiXCR on the multiplex PCR reads. The sample consists of hundreds of thousands of distinct CDR3 sequences, about 15% of them appearing once. This clonotype was seen ten or more times. Its antigen is unknown. The germline gives CDR1 SNHLY, CDR2 FYNNEI. CDR3 length equals 15 residues. Trimming stripped 6 bases from V and 0 bases from J, with 9 bases between. Patients showing uncontrolled infection, other autoimmune disease, pregnancy or lactation were ineligible. Clinical symptoms, serum thyroxine and TRAb, thyroid ultrasound and orbital computed tomography were used for the diagnoses.

This chain connects TRBV2 to TRBJ1-6, with D unclear. This sequence was found in a woman younger than 30 with Graves' hyperthyroidism. Sample: blood. The CDR3 DNA reads TGTGCCAGCAGGAGACGGAGCTCCTATAATTCACCCCTCCACTTT. This gives the protein CASRRRSSYNSPLHF. Full variable domain (outside the CDR3, taken from reference TRBV2 and TRBJ1-6): EPEVTQTPSHQVTQMGQEVILRCVPISNHLYFYWYRQILGQKVEFLVSFYNNEISEKSEIFDDQFSVERPDGSNFTLKIRSTKLEDSAMYFCASRRRSSYNSPLHFGNGTRLTVT.